Detailed here is one T cell receptor beta chain. The junction departs from germline at one end; a sequencing error may be responsible. The CDR3 consists of 13 residues. The V gene's germline CDR1 is MGHDK and CDR2 SYGVNS. TCRdb re-derived calls from the 5' RACE reads in MiXCR, one entry per CDR3 protein. The sample includes 1.5 million to 2 million distinct CDR3 sequences, under 35% of them seen just once. The sample originates from a study of identical twins. Source material: cord blood. The sequence was obtained from a newborn girl in good health. The V call is TRBV25-1, the J call TRBJ1-1; D gene unclear. CDR3 region: CASSEWPNTEALF. CDR3 nucleotides: TGTGCCAGCAGTGAATGGCCGAACACTGAAGCTTTATTT.